This TCR beta chain emerged from a study of blood T cell repertoires in COVID-19. As for the study in general: The cDNA or gDNA used as material had been derived from T cells, B-cell-depleted T cells, or PBMCs.

This clone is a singleton in its sample. TCRdb keeps only in-frame clones here, not all; method: immunoSEQ multiplex PCR. The profile covers approximately 250,000 clones, with over 75% appearing a single time and about 9.1% taken by the ten largest. The length of the CDR3 is 16 residues. With 1 base clipped from V and 1 base from J, the junction kept 4 bases outside the gene matches. Germline CDR1 reads MGHDK; CDR2 reads SYGVNS. Study members were between about 18 and 95 years old and lived in about two dozen US regions. Categorization into cohorts depended on clinical history that participants reported.

The clonotype was recovered from a woman aged 50 to 60 with acute COVID-19. The material sequenced was PBMCs or T cells enriched from blood (not recorded which). The rearrangement links TRBV25-1 to TRBJ1-1, with 9 bases aligning to TRBD1. CDR3 protein: CASSEWGQGGNTEAFF. The CDR3 DNA reads as TGTGCCAGCAGTGAATGGGGACAGGGTGGGAACACTGAAGCTTTCTTT.